This T cell receptor (beta chain) came from a study of cytomegalovirus exposure and HLA in healthy donors. The study's findings and limits: In a later analysis, TCR association rates varied by HLA locus: DRB1 most, HLA-C fewest. TCR beta V- and J-gene trimming, according to a later analysis, was linked to a missense DCLRE1C variant. Segments of the TCR beta V type were, in most cases, productive about 90% or about 30% of the time in an earlier analysis.

As for this clone: Its antigen is currently unknown.

PCR involved 60 Vbeta and 13 Jbeta primers. Sequencing used immunoSEQ multiplex PCR; TCRdb keeps in-frame clones, though not all of them. The sample consists of about 160,000 clones, under 80% of them appearing once. V trimming: 7 bases; J trimming: 0 bases; junction bases outside the gene matches: 5. The CDR3 is made up of 14 amino acids. Per the germline V gene, CDR1 is MNHEY and CDR2 is SMNVEV (reference sequence). Material: PBMCs. The receptor's source is a man aged 40-55 years in good health and CMV-seronegative. The V gene is TRBV27, the J gene TRBJ2-7, with 8 bases identical to TRBD1. CDR3 DNA sequence: TGTGCCAGCATTAGGACAGGGAGCTCCTACGAGCAGTACTTC. Translation gives CASIRTGSSYEQYF.